These 30 T cell receptor beta chains were all obtained from the same sample, sequenced in a study of STAT5B mutations in CD4+ large granular lymphocyte leukemia. TCRdb's table, derived via immunoSEQ multiplex PCR, lists solely in-frame clones and lacks some. Found here are some 35,000 clones, about three quarters of them singletons; the top ten hold about 2%. Source material: CD4+ T cells from blood buffy coats. These TCRs come from a human donor in good health.

This sequence joins TRBV21-1 and TRBJ1-2; the table's TRBD1 call for D was not verified on the DNA. TRBV21-1 is shown as a pseudogene. The CDR3 sequence is 12 residues long. CDR3 residues: CASSNEQGGYTF. CDR3 DNA sequence: TGTGCCAGCAGCAATGAACAGGGAGGCTACACCTTC.

The CDR3 DNA sequence: TGTGCCAGCAGCTTGGGGAACTCTGGGGCCAACGTCCTGACTTTC. Protein: CASSLGNSGANVLTF. The rearrangement joins TRBV11-2 to TRBJ2-6; D is unresolved. CDR3 length: 15 amino acids. Germline lookup yields CDR1 SGHAT and CDR2 FQNNGV. The germline V and J ends were trimmed by 3 bases and 0 bases, with 6 bases remaining between them.

This sequence joins TRBV19 and TRBJ2-1, with 7 nucleotides matching TRBD1. Trimming removed 6 bases from V and 0 bases from J; junction bases left unmatched: 5. Germline CDR1 LNHDA, CDR2 SQIVND (reference sequence). The CDR3 is made up of 15 amino acids. This chain's CDR3 is CASSTPGGSYNEQFF. The CDR3, as DNA: TGTGCCAGTAGCACCCCAGGGGGCTCCTACAATGAGCAGTTCTTC.

This clone was seen only a few times. V and J are TRBV7-9 and TRBJ2-7, with TRBD1 as a possible D gene (5 bases). The germline V gene encodes CDR1 SEHNR and CDR2 FQNEAQ (reference sequence). CDR3 size: 13 residues. V lost 2 bases and J lost 5, with 10 bases in between. The CDR3 sequence: CASSLTIGDEQYF. CDR3 coding DNA: TGTGCCAGCAGCTTAACTATAGGGGACGAGCAGTACTTC.

This clone is deemed medium-sized. The chain combines TRBV4-1 with TRBJ1-2; no clear D gene. V was clipped by 0 bases and J by 5 bases, with 13 bases between them. Germline lookup yields CDR1 MGHRA and CDR2 YSYEKL. The CDR3 has 15 amino acids. CDR3 in amino acids: CASSQDLPIVYGYTF. In DNA form, the CDR3 reads TGCGCCAGCAGCCAAGATCTGCCTATTGTGTATGGCTACACCTTC.

CDR3 bases: TGTGCCAGCAGCTCAAATAGCGGGGGCCGGGATGAGCAGTTCTTC. It specifies CASSSNSGGRDEQFF. The rearrangement uses TRBV5-4 and TRBJ2-1, with TRBD2 matching over 9 bases. Germline V gene data show CDR1 as SGHNT and CDR2 as YYREEE (reference sequence). The junction had 9 bases not matched to a gene; V was cut back by 3 bases and J by 8 bases. The CDR3 is 15 residues long.

The J gene is TRBJ2-1, the V gene TRBV11-3; D is perhaps TRBD2 (6 bases). Germline CDR1 and CDR2: SGHNT and YENEEA. The CDR3 covers 16 residues. V lost 0 bases and J 8 bases, leaving 17 bases between the germline ends. The CDR3 here is CASSLEGGEGRDEQFF. The CDR3 DNA follows: TGTGCCAGCAGCTTAGAGGGGGGTGAGGGTCGGGATGAGCAGTTCTTC.

The gene calls are TRBV6-1 and TRBJ2-3, with 11 bases that match TRBD2. Germline assignment: CDR1 MNHNS and CDR2 SASEGT. V lost 8 bases, J lost 6 bases, and 4 bases stayed unmatched. The CDR3 runs to 13 residues. In DNA, the CDR3 is TGTGCCAGCCTGGGACTAGCGGTTGATACGCAGTATTTT. Amino acids: CASLGLAVDTQYF.

The V gene is TRBV5-4, the J gene TRBJ2-7, with 7 bases matching TRBD2. V was clipped by 2 bases and J by 2 bases; unmatched bases: 1. The CDR3 consists of 13 residues. Per the germline V gene, CDR1 is SGHNT and CDR2 is YYREEE (reference sequence). The CDR3 bases are TGTGCCAGCAGCTTAGCGGGGCCCTACGAGCAGTACTTC. Amino acids: CASSLAGPYEQYF.

This chain joins TRBV2 and TRBJ2-6, with TRBD1 matching 7 bases. V gave up 9 bases and J gave up 0 bases; unmatched junction bases: 11. CDR3 size: 17 residues. Germline CDR1 is SNHLY and CDR2 is FYNNEI. The DNA of the CDR3 is TGTGCCAGTGCGAAGGACAGGAGATCCTCTGGGGCCAACGTCCTGACTTTC. The encoded protein is CASAKDRRSSGANVLTF.

V gene TRBV6-1 combines with J gene TRBJ2-3; 8 bases fit TRBD1. CDR3 length: 14 amino acids. Losses at the gene ends were 5 bases for V and 5 bases for J; bases not matched to a gene: 6. CDR1 and CDR2 (germline): MNHNS, SASEGT. Here the CDR3 DNA reads TGTGCCAGCAGTCTCATTACAGGGGGAGATACGCAGTATTTT. It codes for CASSLITGGDTQYF.

This clone was found once. The V and J genes are TRBV15 and TRBJ1-4; TRBD1 matches 7 bases. Germline V lookup: CDR1 LNHNV, CDR2 YYDKDF (reference sequence). The length of the CDR3 is 14 residues. J gave up 6 bases and V 5 bases, and 6 bases lay outside the gene matches. CDR3 region: CATSGRDRYEKLFF. CDR3 sequence (DNA): TGTGCCACCAGCGGCCGGGACAGATATGAAAAACTGTTTTTT.

The rearrangement links TRBV25-1 to TRBJ1-2; 12 bases align to TRBD1. Looked up from germline, CDR1 is MGHDK and CDR2 is SYGVNS. This CDR3 has 17 amino acids. V gave up 2 bases and J gave up 4 bases; unmatched junction bases: 8. CDR3 residues: CASSEPGQGAPFYGYTF. CDR3 nucleotide sequence: TGTGCCAGCAGTGAACCGGGACAGGGGGCTCCATTCTATGGCTACACCTTC.

The chain uses TRBV5-1 and TRBJ2-6; tentatively, D is TRBD1 or TRBD2 (5 bases each). Germline V gene data show CDR1 as SGHRS and CDR2 as YFSETQ. Trimming left V 4 bases short and J 1 base short, with 21 bases between. The CDR3 has 19 amino acids. In nucleotides, the CDR3 is TGCGCCAGCAGCCTGGGACCCCAAACGGGCTCGTCTGGGGCCAACGTCCTGACTTTC. Its protein is CASSLGPQTGSSGANVLTF.

The chain employs TRBV18 and TRBJ1-1; TRBD1 is a possible D gene (5 bases). The CDR3 contains 16 residues. CDR1 is KGHSH and CDR2 is LQKENI in the germline V gene. V was clipped by 6 bases and J by 4 bases, with 21 bases between them. The CDR3 bases are TGTGCCAGCTCGCTGGGGAGACAGCTCGGGGGCACTGAAGCTTTCTTT. Translation gives CASSLGRQLGGTEAFF.

The V call is TRBV30, the J call TRBJ2-1; D not resolved. The CDR3 loop spans 12 amino acids. Germline CDR1 reads GTSNPN; CDR2 reads SVGIG (reference sequence). V was cut by 2 bases and J by 8 bases, with 10 bases left in between. CDR3 sequence (DNA): TGTGCCTGGAGTATCCAGCGCGATGAGCAGTTCTTC. Protein product: CAWSIQRDEQFF.

This clone was picked up one time. V gene TRBV5-4 combines with J gene TRBJ2-7, with D perhaps TRBD2 (5 bases). Germline V lookup: CDR1 SGHNT, CDR2 YYREEE (reference sequence). CDR3 length: 12 amino acids. V was trimmed by 2 bases and J by 6 bases, leaving 9 bases between them. In DNA, the CDR3 is TGTGCCAGCAGCTTTGATCGGGGCGAGCAGTACTTC. Translation gives CASSFDRGEQYF.

The gene calls are TRBV10-3 and TRBJ2-7, with TRBD1 matching 10 bases. The CDR3 sequence is 14 residues long. The germline V gene has CDR1 ENHRY and CDR2 SYGVKD. V was pared by 6 bases and J by 3 bases, with 5 bases of the junction left unmatched. The CDR3 nucleotides read TGTGCCATCAGGCCGGGACAGGGGAACTACGAGCAGTACTTC. Amino acids: CAIRPGQGNYEQYF.

This clone was observed once. The V call is TRBV18, the J call TRBJ1-1; D gene unclear. In germline, CDR1 is KGHSH, CDR2 LQKENI. The CDR3 length is 12 residues. Trimming stripped 0 bases from V and 6 bases from J, with 5 bases between. The CDR3 sequence: CASSPPSSEAFF. CDR3 nucleotides: TGTGCCAGCTCACCACCTAGCTCTGAAGCTTTCTTT.

This rearrangement joins TRBV30 to TRBJ2-2, with D possibly matching TRBD2 (6 bases). CDR1 and CDR2 from the germline V gene are GTSNPN and SVGIG (reference sequence). The CDR3 has 14 amino acids. Trimming stripped 4 bases from V and 7 bases from J, with 16 bases between. The CDR3: CAWMGVPGVGELFF. The DNA of the CDR3 is TGTGCCTGGATGGGGGTACCGGGGGTCGGGGAGCTGTTTTTT. Looking up the rest from reference TRBV30 and TRBJ2-2 gives the full variable domain: SQTIHQWPATLVQPVGSPLSLECTVEGTSNPNLYWYRQAAGRGLQLLFYSVGIGQISSEVPQNLSASRPQDRQFILSSKKLLLSDSGFYLCAWMGVPGVGELFFGEGSRLTVL.

The count of this clone is one. The V gene is TRBV4-1, the J gene TRBJ2-7, with D tentatively TRBD1 or TRBD2 (5 bases each). This CDR3 has 16 residues. CDR1 and CDR2 (germline): MGHRA, YSYEKL. The V and J ends lost 2 bases and 2 bases respectively, with 16 bases between them. The CDR3 DNA reads TGCGCCAGCAGCCAAATCTCCGGGACGGTGACCTACGAGCAGTACTTC. Translating gives CASSQISGTVTYEQYF.

J is TRBJ2-2 and V is TRBV5-1; the D call may be TRBD1 or TRBD2 (5 bases each). Per germline, CDR1 SGHRS and CDR2 YFSETQ. The V gene lost 0 bases and the J gene lost 4 bases, with 13 bases spanning the gap. CDR3 length equals 16 residues. In DNA form, the CDR3 reads TGCGCCAGCAGCTTGGTGGCCGGGACGGGCACCGGGGAGCTGTTTTTT. Protein product: CASSLVAGTGTGELFF.

This clone was counted between two and nine times. This chain links TRBV9 with TRBJ1-4, with D possibly matching TRBD1 (6 bases). CDR3 length: 15 amino acids. With 0 bases removed from V and 7 bases from J, the gap between germline ends came to 13 bases. Germline lookup yields CDR1 SGDLS and CDR2 YYNGEE. CDR3 nucleotides: TGTGCCAGCAGCGTAGCTACAGGGTTTAGTGAAAAACTGTTTTTT. This sequence encodes CASSVATGFSEKLFF. The complete variable domain, with remaining parts taken from reference TRBV9 and TRBJ1-4, reads DSGVTQTPKHLITATGQRVTLRCSPRSGDLSVYWYQQSLDQGLQFLIQYYNGEERAKGNILERFSAQQFPDLHSELNLSSLELGDSALYFCASSVATGFSEKLFFGSGTQLSVL.

J is TRBJ1-1 and V is TRBV9; D may be TRBD1 (6 bases). The length of the CDR3 is 14 residues. Trimming took off 0 bases at V and 5 bases at J, with 11 bases between the two ends. CDR1 is SGDLS and CDR2 is YYNGEE in the germline V gene. The CDR3 DNA sequence: TGTGCCAGCAGCGTAGCAGGGGCAGGGACTGAAGCTTTCTTT. As protein: CASSVAGAGTEAFF.

The V call is TRBV7-2, the J call TRBJ2-3; 8 bases fit TRBD2. Unmatched junction bases numbered 8, after V lost 5 bases and J lost 1 base. Germline loops: CDR1 SGHTA, CDR2 FQGNSA. The CDR3 totals 16 residues. The CDR3, as DNA: TGTGCCAGCAGCCCAGGACTAGCTCGACGCACAGATACGCAGTATTTT. Its translation is CASSPGLARRTDTQYF. Drawing the rest from reference TRBV7-2 and TRBJ2-3, the complete variable domain is GAGVSQSPSNKVTEKGKDVELRCDPISGHTALYWYRQSLGQGLEFLIYFQGNSAPDKSGLPSDRFSAERTGGSVSTLTIQRTQQEDSAVYLCASSPGLARRTDTQYFGPGTRLTVL.

The rearrangement links TRBV19 to TRBJ2-2; 7 bases map to TRBD1. The CDR3 has 16 amino acids. Trimming took 7 bases from V and 4 from J; bases not matched to a gene: 12. The germline gives CDR1 LNHDA, CDR2 SQIVND (reference sequence). The CDR3 protein is CASTAKTGRGTGELFF. The CDR3, as DNA: TGTGCCAGTACCGCAAAGACAGGGCGTGGCACCGGGGAGCTGTTTTTT.

This chain connects TRBV19 to TRBJ2-5, with 11 nucleotides matching TRBD2. Germline values: CDR1 LNHDA, CDR2 SQIVND (reference sequence). With 1 base clipped from V and 5 bases from J, the junction kept 12 bases outside the gene matches. The length of the CDR3 is 18 residues. The CDR3 nucleotides read TGTGCCAGTAGTATAGGGCCGGTGACTAGCGGGAAAGGTGAGACCCAGTACTTC. Protein product: CASSIGPVTSGKGETQYF.

V and J are TRBV2 and TRBJ2-7; 14 bases are shared with TRBD2. Looked up from germline, CDR1 is SNHLY and CDR2 is FYNNEI. The V segment lost 4 bases and the J segment 2 bases; nucleotides outside the gene matches: 7. CDR3 length: 17 residues. CDR3 residues: CASSVPGLAGETYEQYF. The CDR3 nucleotides read TGTGCCAGCAGTGTTCCGGGACTAGCGGGGGAGACCTACGAGCAGTACTTC. The full variable domain, completed using reference TRBV2 and TRBJ2-7, is EPEVTQTPSHQVTQMGQEVILRCVPISNHLYFYWYRQILGQKVEFLVSFYNNEISEKSEIFDDQFSVERPDGSNFTLKIRSTKLEDSAMYFCASSVPGLAGETYEQYFGPGTRLTVT.

A single count supports this clone. J is TRBJ2-7 and V is TRBV6-1; 8 nucleotides match TRBD2. Germline V CDR1 and CDR2: MNHNS, SASEGT. J was trimmed by 6 bases and V by 3 bases; bases with no gene match: 10. The CDR3 is 15 residues long. The CDR3 here is CASSDLAGGTSEQYF. The CDR3 region has the DNA TGTGCCAGCAGTGACCTAGCGGGCGGAACCTCCGAGCAGTACTTC.

The chain has TRBV19 and TRBJ2-2; D not certain. Germline CDR1 LNHDA, CDR2 SQIVND (reference sequence). Trimming pared 1 base from V and 6 bases from J, leaving 6 bases between. This CDR3 contains 13 residues. The CDR3 nucleotides read TGTGCCAGTAGTATAGTCCTTGCCGGGGAGCTGTTTTTT. It codes for CASSIVLAGELFF. Based on the CDR3 plus reference TRBV19 and TRBJ2-2, the full variable domain is DGGITQSPKYLFRKEGQNVTLSCEQNLNHDAMYWYRQDPGQGLRLIYYSQIVNDFQKGDIAEGYSVSREKKESFPLTVTSAQKNPTAFYLCASSIVLAGELFFGEGSRLTVL.